Sequencing of this TCR beta chain was carried out in a study of blood T cell repertoires in COVID-19. Study summary: Donors in the United States, Italy and Spain gave samples during acute or convalescent COVID-19. PBMCs, B-cell-depleted T cells, or T cells provided the cDNA or gDNA that made up the material.

In the original processing: Nucleated cell number was recorded as an estimate derived from reference gene primer amplification. Sequenced by immunoSEQ multiplex PCR; TCRdb stores in-frame clones only, minus some. Clonal size and the V and J genes are those of that table, whereas D and trimming came from the DNA. The sample contains 95,000 to 110,000 clones, approximately 88% of which appear only once. The V end was cut by 8 bases, the J end by 2 bases, with 9 bases between. The CDR3 has 12 residues. The germline V gene encodes CDR1 MDHEN and CDR2 SYDVKM. This receptor was taken from a human donor in a cohort sampled during active COVID-19. The chain has TRBV28 and TRBJ2-5; no reliable D call. Source material: peripheral blood. The CDR3 protein is CASGIFQETQYF. The CDR3 DNA follows: TGTGCCAGCGGCATTTTTCAAGAGACCCAGTACTTC.